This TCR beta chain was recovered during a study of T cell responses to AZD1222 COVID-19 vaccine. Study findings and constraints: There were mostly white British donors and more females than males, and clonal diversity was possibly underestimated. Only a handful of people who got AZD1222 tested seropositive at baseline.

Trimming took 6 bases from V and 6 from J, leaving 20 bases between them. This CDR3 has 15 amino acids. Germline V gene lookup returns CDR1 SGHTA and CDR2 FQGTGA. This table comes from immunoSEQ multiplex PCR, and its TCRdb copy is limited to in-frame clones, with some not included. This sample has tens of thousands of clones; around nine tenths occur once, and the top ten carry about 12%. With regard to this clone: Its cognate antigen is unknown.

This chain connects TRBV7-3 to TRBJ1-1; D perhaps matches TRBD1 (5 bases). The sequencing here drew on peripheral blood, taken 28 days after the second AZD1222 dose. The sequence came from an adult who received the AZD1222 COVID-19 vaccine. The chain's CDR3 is CASRSSGGQGAEAFF. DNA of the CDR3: TGTGCCAGCAGGTCCTCCGGCGGGCAGGGAGCTGAAGCTTTCTTT. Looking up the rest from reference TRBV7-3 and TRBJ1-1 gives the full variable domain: GAGVSQTPSNKVTEKGKYVELRCDPISGHTALYWYRQSLGQGPEFLIYFQGTGAADDSGLPNDRFFAVRPEGSVSTLKIQRTERGDSAVYLCASRSSGGQGAEAFFGQGTRLTVV.